This T cell receptor (beta chain) was obtained from a study of early T cells in non-severe SARS-CoV-2 infection. Overall study: Whole-blood bulk RNA, unsorted, was sequenced, and chains were unpaired. Study-level results: The study's VDJdb matching favored anti-spike CD8 responses and missed private and CD4 specificities.

This clonotype was counted many times. Antigen unknown. In the library, individual cDNA molecules carried attached unique molecular identifiers. One entry per CDR3 protein results from TCRdb running MiXCR on the 5' RACE reads. The sample contains about 49,000 distinct CDR3 sequences, over 3.5% of which appear only once. The receptor's source is an adult who was a healthcare worker with PCR-confirmed SARS-CoV-2 infection or an uninfected control (not recorded which). Sequencing used whole blood.

For the CDR3, the DNA is TGCAGTGCTAGAGATATTGTTGCGGTTTCGGGCACAGATACGCAGTATTTT. This sequence encodes CSARDIVAVSGTDTQYF. V usage is TRBV20-1 and J usage is TRBJ2-3; D gene unclear. Trimming left V 0 bases short and J 1 base short, with 17 bases between. The CDR3 contains 17 residues. Germline values: CDR1 DFQATT, CDR2 SNEGSKA (reference sequence).